Listed below are T cell receptor beta chains from one sample, sequenced in a study of T-cell reconstitution after alpha-beta-depleted transplantation in children. One entry per CDR3 protein results from TCRdb running MiXCR on the PCR reads. The data hold hundreds of thousands of distinct CDR3 sequences, with roughly 8.3% observed a single time. The sample here was PBMCs, mostly from graft donor cells, taken 360 days after TCRalphabeta/CD19-depleted stem cell transplant. The receptors stem from a male patient between 2 and 15 years old who had a stem cell transplant for acute myeloid leukemia, so the T cells may come from the graft donor. Both conserved end residues are trimmed from each CDR3. A D gene is named only where the DNA matches it firmly.

cdr3_aa: SAHRPPDTQY
v_call: TRBV20-1
d_call: NA
j_call: TRBJ2-3

cdr3_aa: ASSLNGDIQY
v_call: TRBV5-1
d_call: NA
j_call: TRBJ2-4

cdr3_aa: ASSQEVNLKPNEQY
v_call: TRBV4-1
d_call: NA
j_call: TRBJ2-7

cdr3_aa: ASSPTTSGRETQY
v_call: TRBV3-1
d_call: TRBD2
j_call: TRBJ2-5

cdr3_aa: ASSLRRGLTSGSHTETQY
v_call: TRBV12-3/TRBV12-4
d_call: TRBD2
j_call: TRBJ2-5

cdr3_aa: ASSTRQGAQETQY
v_call: TRBV7-9
d_call: TRBD1
j_call: TRBJ2-5

cdr3_aa: ASSLTGTGDTGELF
v_call: TRBV5-1
d_call: TRBD1
j_call: TRBJ2-2

cdr3_aa: ASSLGQFSTGELF
v_call: TRBV5-1
d_call: NA
j_call: TRBJ2-2

cdr3_aa: ASSLGGSLNYGYT
v_call: TRBV7-9
d_call: NA
j_call: TRBJ1-2

cdr3_aa: ASSFGTSIITQY
v_call: TRBV12-3/TRBV12-4
d_call: TRBD2
j_call: TRBJ2-5